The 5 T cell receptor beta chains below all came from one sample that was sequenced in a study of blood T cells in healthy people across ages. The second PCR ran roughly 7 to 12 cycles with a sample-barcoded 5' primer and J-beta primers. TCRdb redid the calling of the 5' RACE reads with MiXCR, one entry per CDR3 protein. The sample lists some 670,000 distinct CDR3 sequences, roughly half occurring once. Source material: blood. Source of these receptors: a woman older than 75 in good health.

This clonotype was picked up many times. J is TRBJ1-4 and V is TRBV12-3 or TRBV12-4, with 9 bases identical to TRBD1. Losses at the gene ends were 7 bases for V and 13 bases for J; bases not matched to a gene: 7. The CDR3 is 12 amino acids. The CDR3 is CASTRTGQGLFF. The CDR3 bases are TGTGCCAGCACCAGAACGGGACAGGGACTGTTTTTT.

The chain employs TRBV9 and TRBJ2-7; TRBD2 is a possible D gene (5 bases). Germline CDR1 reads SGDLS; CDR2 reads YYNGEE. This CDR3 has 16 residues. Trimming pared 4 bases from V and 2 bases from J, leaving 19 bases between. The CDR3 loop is CASSPVAGGYTYEQYF. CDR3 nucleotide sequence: TGTGCCAGCAGCCCCGTAGCCGGCGGGTATACCTACGAGCAGTACTTC. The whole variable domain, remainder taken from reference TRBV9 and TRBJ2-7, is DSGVTQTPKHLITATGQRVTLRCSPRSGDLSVYWYQQSLDQGLQFLIQYYNGEERAKGNILERFSAQQFPDLHSELNLSSLELGDSALYFCASSPVAGGYTYEQYFGPGTRLTVT.

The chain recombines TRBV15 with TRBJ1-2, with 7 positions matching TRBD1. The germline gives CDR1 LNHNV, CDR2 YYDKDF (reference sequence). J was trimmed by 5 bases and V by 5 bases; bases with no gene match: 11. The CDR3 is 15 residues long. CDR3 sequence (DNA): TGTGCCACCAGCCTCCCACGACAGGGAGCATATGGCTACACCTTC. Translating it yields CATSLPRQGAYGYTF. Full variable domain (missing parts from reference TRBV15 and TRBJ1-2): DAMVIQNPRYQVTQFGKPVTLSCSQTLNHNVMYWYQQKSSQAPKLLFHYYDKDFNNEADTPDNFQSRRPNTSFCFLDIRSPGLGDTAMYLCATSLPRQGAYGYTFGSGTRLTVV.

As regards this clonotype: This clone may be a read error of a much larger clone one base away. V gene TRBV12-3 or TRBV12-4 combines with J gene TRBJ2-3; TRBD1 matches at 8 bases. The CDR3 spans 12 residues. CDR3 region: CTSSFGQGTQYF. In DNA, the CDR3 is TGTACCAGCAGTTTCGGACAGGGAACGCAGTATTTT.

The CDR3 region has the DNA TGCGCCAGCAGCTCCTCGGCACTAGCGGGAGGGCACAATGAGCAGTACTTC. Translated: CASSSSALAGGHNEQYF. This chain joins TRBV5-1 and TRBJ2-1; the match to TRBD2 covers 13 bases. The better agreement between TRBJ2-7 and the DNA end casts doubt on the J call. Germline assignment: CDR1 SGHRS and CDR2 YFSETQ. There are 17 residues in the CDR3.